These 27 T cell receptor beta chains were all obtained from the same sample, sequenced in a study of esophageal squamous cell carcinoma under preoperative chemotherapy. As to time point: before preoperative PTX-NDP chemotherapy. TCRdb re-called the PCR reads with MiXCR, one entry per CDR3 protein. The sample contains several thousand distinct CDR3 sequences, 32% of which appear only once. This specimen was acquired from a patient given preoperative chemotherapy. These receptors came from a human donor with esophageal squamous cell carcinoma. The donor label of this sample is uncertain.

This clonotype showed up just once. This may be a read error: a much more frequent sequence differs by one nucleotide. J is TRBJ2-3 and V is TRBV7-8, with D possibly TRBD1 on 5 matching bases. The J call may be in error: the DNA end matches TRBJ2-7 better. The CDR3 sequence is 15 residues long. Germline CDR1 SGHVS, CDR2 FQNEAQ. The CDR3 DNA is TGTGCCAGCAGCTTAGGGGGCTCCCCCTTCAATGAGCAGTACTTC. Translating gives CASSLGGSPFNEQYF.

With respect to this clonotype: The final CDR3 position lacks the conserved phenylalanine or tryptophan, pointing to a likely read error. This chain links TRBV10-2 with TRBJ2-5; 8 bases are shared with TRBD2. The end of the DNA aligns better with TRBJ2-1, so the J call may be wrong. The CDR3 loop spans 14 amino acids. CDR1 and CDR2 from the germline V gene are WSHSY and SAAADI. The CDR3 protein is CASRSGRLFEEQFV. Here the CDR3 DNA reads TGCGCCAGCAGGAGCGGGAGATTGTTCGAGGAGCAGTTCGTC.

The rearrangement links TRBV6-1 to TRBJ2-1; D possibly corresponds to TRBD2 (6 bases). V lost 6 bases and J 10 bases, leaving 22 bases between the germline ends. The CDR3 runs 15 residues. Germline assignment: CDR1 MNHNS and CDR2 SASEGT. The CDR3 sequence: CASSLAGSTTYEQFF. The CDR3 coding sequence is TGTGCCAGCAGCCTTGCCGGGAGTACAACCTACGAGCAGTTCTTC.

By sample fraction, this clonotype is medium-sized. The chain employs TRBV7-9 and TRBJ2-5; D unresolved. The CDR3 is 13 amino acids. Trimming left V 1 base short and J 3 bases short, with 6 bases between. Germline CDR1 reads SEHNR; CDR2 reads FQNEAQ (reference sequence). This chain's CDR3 is CASSLDREETQYF. CDR3 nucleotide sequence: TGTGCCAGCAGCTTAGACAGAGAAGAGACCCAGTACTTC.

At least ten counts were recorded for this clonotype. This sequence joins TRBV12-3 or TRBV12-4 and TRBJ2-1, with D perhaps matching TRBD1 (7 bases). The DNA end favors TRBJ2-5, so the J call may be wrong. The CDR3 is 15 residues long. The CDR3 reads CASSFRQGEGGTQYF. CDR3 in DNA: TGTGCCAGCAGTTTTAGACAGGGAGAGGGGGGGACCCAGTACTTC.

A note on this clonotype: One end of the junction varies from germline; a read error may be responsible. The V call is TRBV7-8, the J call TRBJ2-1; 11 bases fit TRBD2. The CDR3 extends over 16 amino acids. Germline V gene lookup returns CDR1 SGHVS and CDR2 FQNEAQ. The CDR3 loop reads CAGSSLAGGISNEQCF. The CDR3 nucleotides are TGTGCCGGCAGCTCCTTAGCGGGAGGGATATCGAATGAGCAGTGCTTC.

In its sample, this clonotype ranks as large (0.1 to 1%). The V call is TRBV12-3 or TRBV12-4, the J call TRBJ2-1; TRBD2 agrees at 8 bases. The CDR3 spans 15 residues. The V segment lost 2 bases and the J segment 3 bases; nucleotides outside the gene matches: 3. This chain's CDR3 is CASSLRSGSYNEQFF. CDR3 bases: TGTGCCAGCAGTTTAAGGAGCGGGAGCTACAATGAGCAGTTCTTC.

Comments on this clonotype: Because it lacks the conserved phenylalanine or tryptophan at the end, this CDR3 is likely a read error. No DNA is shown, since the ends of the CDR3 on it are uncertain; the CDR3 is the one TCRdb lists. The rearrangement joins TRBV6-5 to TRBJ2-3; the D call in the table, TRBD2, was not verified against the DNA. The germline gives CDR1 MNHEY, CDR2 SVGAGI. The CDR3 has 12 amino acids, counting both end residues. CDR3 sequence: CASSYSSDERCC.

This clonotype was found many times. The rearrangement uses TRBV11-2 and TRBJ2-1; D gene ambiguous. Trimming removed 6 bases at V and 10 bases at J, with 16 bases between. Per the germline V gene, CDR1 is SGHAT and CDR2 is FQNNGV. This CDR3 spans 13 amino acids. Here the CDR3 reads CASSRMGIYEQFF. Here the CDR3 DNA reads TGTGCCAGCAGTCGTATGGGGATCTACGAGCAGTTCTTC. Full variable domain (missing parts from reference TRBV11-2 and TRBJ2-1): EAGVAQSPRYKIIEKRQSVAFWCNPISGHATLYWYQQILGQGPKLLIQFQNNGVVDDSQLPKDRFSAERLKGVDSTLKIQPAKLEDSAVYLCASSRMGIYEQFFGPGTRLTVL.

This clonotype is medium-sized. The V call is TRBV6-1, the J call TRBJ2-1; no clear D gene. The CDR3 covers 14 residues. Germline CDR1 MNHNS, CDR2 SASEGT. V lost 3 bases and J 4 bases, leaving 10 bases between the germline ends. The CDR3 spells CASSDLEPYNEQFF. The CDR3, as DNA: TGTGCCAGCAGTGATTTGGAGCCTTACAATGAGCAGTTCTTC.

This clonotype ranks as medium-sized. The rearrangement links TRBV6-1 to TRBJ2-5, with unresolved D. V lost 2 bases, J lost 5 bases, and 9 bases lay in between. Germline-derived CDR1 and CDR2 are MNHNS and SASEGT. This CDR3 is built from 13 residues. The CDR3 DNA reads TGTGCCAGCAGTGAATGGGCCTCCGAGACCCAGTACTTC. Its translation is CASSEWASETQYF.

This clonotype rates as medium-sized. This sequence joins TRBV7-2 and TRBJ2-2; 13 nucleotides line up with TRBD2. Germline CDR1 and CDR2: SGHTA and FQGNSA. Trimming removed 7 bases from V and 7 bases from J; junction bases left unmatched: 9. The CDR3 extends over 16 amino acids. CDR3 residues: CASTRTSGSRSGELFF. Written as DNA, the CDR3 is TGTGCCAGCACCCGGACTAGCGGGAGTAGGAGCGGGGAGCTGTTTTTT.

In the case of this clonotype: A junction boundary mismatches the germline segment, possibly from a read error. The rearrangement uses TRBV7-2 and TRBJ2-4; 8 bases are a match to TRBD1. The CDR3 spans 16 residues. In germline, CDR1 is SGHTA, CDR2 FQGNSA. The CDR3 is CGRSRWHRGNGDIRYF. DNA of the CDR3: TGTGGCAGGAGCCGATGGCACAGGGGGAATGGAGACATTCGGTACTTC. The full variable domain, its missing parts supplied by reference TRBV7-2 and TRBJ2-4, is GAGVSQSPSNKVTEKGKDVELRCDPISGHTALYWYRQSLGQGLEFLIYFQGNSAPDKSGLPSDRFSAERTGGSVSTLTIQRTQQEDSAVYLCGRSRWHRGNGDIRYFGAGTRLSVL.

This clonotype has only a few counts. The chain uses TRBV6-1 and TRBJ1-4, with D maybe TRBD1 (5 bases). Germline loops: CDR1 MNHNS, CDR2 SASEGT. The CDR3 length is 13 residues. V lost 3 bases and J 15 bases, leaving 17 bases between the germline ends. The CDR3 region has the DNA TGTGCCAGCAGTGAGACAGACACTCACGGAATGTTTTTT. It is translated as CASSETDTHGMFF.

This clonotype occurred many times. The chain couples TRBV27 to TRBJ2-7; 10 bases match TRBD1. The CDR3 has 14 residues. CDR1 is MNHEY and CDR2 is SMNVEV in the germline V gene (reference sequence). Trimming removed 2 bases from V and 7 bases from J; junction bases left unmatched: 5. Written as DNA, the CDR3 is TGTGCCAGCAGTTTAGGACAGGGGGGGAATGAGCAGTACTTC. Its translation is CASSLGQGGNEQYF.

This clonotype was detected ten times or more. The chain has TRBV12-3 or TRBV12-4 and TRBJ2-2; a weak D match, TRBD1 (5 bases). The CDR3 is 15 amino acids. The V end was cut by 5 bases, the J end by 7 bases, with 17 bases between. CDR3 sequence: CASSGWGGEIGELFF. The CDR3 DNA follows: TGTGCCAGCAGTGGGTGGGGCGGAGAGATCGGGGAGCTGTTTTTT.

This clonotype qualifies as large. The chain couples TRBV6-1 to TRBJ2-3; unclear D gene. The CDR3 extends over 16 amino acids. Germline CDR1 reads MNHNS; CDR2 reads SASEGT. Between the trimmed V and J ends, which lost 2 bases and 2 bases, there was a span of 14 bases. DNA for the CDR3: TGTGCCAGCAGTGAATTTTGGGGAAGCTACACAGATACGCAGTATTTT. Translating it yields CASSEFWGSYTDTQYF.

Sample share makes this clonotype medium-sized. This chain joins TRBV10-1 and TRBJ2-1, with a possible D match to TRBD2 (7 bases). In germline, CDR1 is WNHNN, CDR2 SYGVQD (reference sequence). V was clipped by 6 bases and J by 10 bases, with 25 bases between them. The CDR3 loop spans 16 amino acids. The CDR3 region is CASRGRGGRAKGEQFF. CDR3 in DNA: TGCGCCAGCAGGGGCCGAGGGGGGAGGGCTAAGGGGGAGCAGTTCTTC.

Remarks on this clonotype: A read error may produce the germline difference seen at one junction end. The gene calls are TRBV6-1 and TRBJ2-1; D unresolved. CDR1 and CDR2 (germline): MNHNS, SASEGT. This CDR3 is built from 14 residues. CDR3 sequence (DNA): TGTGCGAGCAGTGATTTGGAGCCTTACAATGAGCGGTTCTTC. Its translation: CASSDLEPYNERFF.

Sample share makes this clonotype medium-sized (0.01 to 0.1%). The V and J genes are TRBV12-3 or TRBV12-4 and TRBJ2-1; a weak D match, TRBD2 (5 bases). The better agreement between TRBJ2-7 and the DNA end casts doubt on the J call. CDR3 size: 13 residues. The CDR3 nucleotides are TGTGCCAGCAGCCAAATTCTCGAGGGCGAGCAGTACTTC. This codes for CASSQILEGEQYF.

This clonotype was counted ten times or more. V is TRBV6-1 and J is TRBJ2-1, with D uncertain. The end of the DNA is better explained by TRBJ2-7, so the J call may be wrong. The germline CDR1 and CDR2 sequences are MNHNS and SASEGT. This CDR3 is built from 12 residues. The CDR3 sequence: CASSGRSYEQYF. The CDR3 nucleotides are TGTGCCAGCAGCGGGCGTTCCTACGAGCAGTACTTC.

The table lists this clonotype with a few counts. A clone one base away is much larger, so this may be a read error. The gene calls are TRBV11-2 and TRBJ2-1, with 9 bases matching TRBD2. This CDR3 is 15 amino acids long. CDR1 is SGHAT, CDR2 FQNNGV, per germline. Unmatched junction bases numbered 6, after V lost 1 base and J lost 8 bases. CDR3 in amino acids: CASSLVAGERDEQFF. CDR3 DNA: TGTGCCAGCAGCTTAGTAGCGGGAGAACGTGATGAGCAGTTCTTC.

The V call is TRBV18, the J call TRBJ2-7, with 9 nucleotides matching TRBD2. The last part of the DNA fits TRBJ2-1 better; the J call may be wrong. This CDR3 has 15 amino acids. CDR1 is KGHSH and CDR2 is LQKENI in the germline V gene. CDR3 region: CASSPGASGKNEQFF. As DNA, the CDR3 is TGTGCCAGCTCACCAGGAGCTAGCGGGAAAAATGAGCAGTTCTTC.

This clonotype was seen only once. V and J are TRBV27 and TRBJ1-1; D gene ambiguous. Trimming cost V 4 bases and J 1 base, with 10 bases left between them. The CDR3 loop spans 14 amino acids. Germline V CDR1 and CDR2: MNHEY, SMNVEV (reference sequence). The CDR3 here is CASSSRVGNTEAFF. The CDR3 nucleotides are TGTGCCAGCAGTTCGAGGGTTGGGAACACTGAAGCTTTCTTT.

This clonotype is medium-sized by share. V and J are TRBV12-3 or TRBV12-4 and TRBJ2-3; TRBD2 agrees at 7 bases. This CDR3 comprises 15 residues. The junction had 12 bases not matched to a gene; V was cut back by 8 bases and J by 4 bases. The CDR3 nucleotides are TGTGCCAGCGCTCCGGGACTACCCCGCCCAGATACGCAGTATTTT. It yields the protein CASAPGLPRPDTQYF.

By share, this clonotype ranks as medium-sized (0.01 to 0.1%). This chain links TRBV11-1 with TRBJ2-1; D possibly matches TRBD1 or TRBD2 (5 bases each). TRBJ2-7 explains the end of the DNA better; the J call may be wrong. Germline loops: CDR1 SGHAT, CDR2 FQDESV (reference sequence). This CDR3 is 13 amino acids long. The CDR3 DNA reads TGTGCCAGCGGACAAGGTGGGAGCTACGAGCAGTACTTC. Amino acids: CASGQGGSYEQYF.

This clonotype appeared many times. The junction departs from germline at one end; a sequencing error may be responsible. The V call is TRBV6-1, the J call TRBJ2-2; tentatively, D is TRBD1 or TRBD2 (5 bases each). There are 16 residues in the CDR3. The V gene's germline CDR1 is MNHNS and CDR2 SASEGT. The CDR3 DNA sequence: TGTGCCAGCAGTGAAGCGCTCGGGACCCGGTTTAAGGAGTTGTTTTTT. This translates into CASSEALGTRFKELFF.